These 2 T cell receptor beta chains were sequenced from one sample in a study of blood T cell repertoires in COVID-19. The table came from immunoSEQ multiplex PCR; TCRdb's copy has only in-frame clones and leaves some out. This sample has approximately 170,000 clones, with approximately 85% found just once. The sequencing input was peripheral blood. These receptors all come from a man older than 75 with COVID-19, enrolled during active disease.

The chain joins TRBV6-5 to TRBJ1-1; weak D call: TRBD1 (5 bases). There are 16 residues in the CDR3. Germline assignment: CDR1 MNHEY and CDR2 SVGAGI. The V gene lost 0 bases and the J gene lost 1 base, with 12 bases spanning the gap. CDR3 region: CASSYSWPGANTEAFF. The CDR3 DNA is TGTGCCAGCAGTTACTCCTGGCCTGGGGCGAACACTGAAGCTTTCTTT.

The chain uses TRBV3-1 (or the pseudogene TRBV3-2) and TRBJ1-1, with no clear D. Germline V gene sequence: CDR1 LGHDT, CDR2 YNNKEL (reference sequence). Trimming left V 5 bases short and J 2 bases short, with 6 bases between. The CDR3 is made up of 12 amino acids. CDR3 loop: CASSYGNTEAFF. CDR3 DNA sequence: TGTGCCAGCAGCTACGGTAACACTGAAGCTTTCTTT.